These T cell receptor beta chains were read from a single sample in a study of lymphopenia after photon versus proton radiotherapy. Sequencing was performed with immunoSEQ multiplex PCR; in TCRdb, only in-frame clones are kept and a portion is missing. This sample has 18,000 or so clones, with 70% to 90% found just once. Material: peripheral blood, obtained from a patient treated with proton-based radiotherapy. The receptors stem from a man aged 65 to 85 with pancreatic cancer. Each CDR3 is given with its conserved first and last residue. A D gene is named only where the DNA matches it firmly. Not all rows give a size; the values are once, few, many and, for expanded clones, a class.

CDR3: CASSLDPDTEAFF
DNA: TGTGCCAGCAGCTTGGATCCTGACACTGAAGCTTTCTTT
V: TRBV5-5
D: -
J: TRBJ1-1
size: -

CDR3: CAISGGSNTEAFF
DNA: TGTGCCATCAGTGGGGGCTCGAACACTGAAGCTTTCTTT
V: TRBV10-3
D: -
J: TRBJ1-1
size: -

CDR3: CASSLQNQPQHF
DNA: TGTGCCAGCAGCTTGCAGAATCAGCCCCAGCATTTT
V: TRBV7-9
D: -
J: TRBJ1-5
size: few

CDR3: CASSLTSGGSYNEQFF
DNA: TGTGCCAGCTCCCTTACTAGCGGGGGATCCTACAATGAGCAGTTCTTC
V: TRBV18
D: TRBD2
J: TRBJ2-1
size: -

CDR3: CASSRGVWTTEAFF
DNA: TGTGCCAGCAGCCGCGGGGTGTGGACCACTGAAGCTTTCTTT
V: TRBV6-5
D: -
J: TRBJ1-1
size: -

CDR3: CASARGQGEEKLFF
DNA: TGTGCCAGTGCCAGAGGACAGGGAGAGGAAAAACTGTTTTTT
V: TRBV6-5
D: TRBD1
J: TRBJ1-4
size: -

CDR3: CASSETKGGYAGYTF
DNA: TGTGCCAGCAGTGAAACTAAGGGAGGCTATGCCGGCTACACCTTC
V: TRBV2
D: -
J: TRBJ1-2
size: once

CDR3: CASSVGITSAGAATQYF
DNA: TGTGCCAGCAGCGTAGGGATTACTAGCGCGGGTGCCGCTACGCAGTATTTT
V: TRBV9
D: TRBD2
J: TRBJ2-3
size: -

CDR3: CASRPGNGYEQYF
DNA: TGTGCCAGCAGGCCGGGGAATGGGTACGAGCAGTACTTC
V: TRBV6-5
D: -
J: TRBJ2-7
size: -

CDR3: CASSIRDWPLYTF
DNA: TGTGCCAGTAGTATCAGGGACTGGCCGCTCTACACCTTC
V: TRBV19
D: -
J: TRBJ1-2
size: -

CDR3: CATSEGQGPYNEQFF
DNA: TGTGCCACCAGTGAGGGACAAGGGCCTTACAATGAGCAGTTCTTC
V: TRBV15
D: -
J: TRBJ2-1
size: few

CDR3: CASSLVGAHRGNEQFF
DNA: TGTGCCAGCAGCTTAGTAGGGGCTCACCGGGGCAATGAGCAGTTCTTC
V: TRBV7-6
D: -
J: TRBJ2-1
size: -

CDR3: CATRRQEKLFF
DNA: TGTGCCACTAGGAGACAAGAAAAACTGTTTTTT
V: TRBV19
D: -
J: TRBJ1-4
size: -

CDR3: CASSLGQGSYEQYF
DNA: TGCGCCAGCAGCTTGGGACAGGGGAGCTACGAGCAGTACTTC
V: TRBV5-1
D: TRBD1
J: TRBJ2-7
size: once

CDR3: CASSQETLNYGYTF
DNA: TGTGCCAGCAGCCAAGAGACCCTTAACTATGGCTACACCTTC
V: TRBV4-2
D: -
J: TRBJ1-2
size: -

CDR3: CASSLDRWPEGYTF
DNA: TGTGCCAGCAGCTTGGACCGGTGGCCGGAAGGCTACACCTTC
V: TRBV5-6
D: -
J: TRBJ1-2
size: -

CDR3: CASSNTPGPGANVLTF
DNA: TGTGCCAGCAGCAATACTCCAGGCCCTGGGGCCAACGTCCTGACTTTC
V: TRBV7-8
D: -
J: TRBJ2-6
size: -

CDR3: CAWSRLANEQFF
DNA: TGTGCCTGGAGTAGACTAGCCAATGAGCAGTTCTTC
V: TRBV30
D: TRBD2
J: TRBJ2-1
size: -

CDR3: CASSRDRYNEQFF
DNA: TGTGCCAGCAGTAGGGACCGTTACAATGAGCAGTTCTTC
V: TRBV2
D: -
J: TRBJ2-1
size: -

CDR3: CASSRGQELYGYTF
DNA: TGCGCCAGCAGCCGAGGACAGGAGCTATATGGCTACACCTTC
V: TRBV4-1
D: TRBD1
J: TRBJ1-2
size: -

CDR3: CASRGQTSNQPQHF
DNA: TGTGCCAGCAGAGGACAGACCAGCAATCAGCCCCAGCATTTT
V: TRBV2
D: -
J: TRBJ1-5
size: -

CDR3: CASSFGGPDTGELFF
DNA: TGCGCCAGCAGCTTTGGGGGGCCGGACACCGGGGAGCTGTTTTTT
V: TRBV5-1
D: -
J: TRBJ2-2
size: -

CDR3: CASSKVVRRDLGGNQPQHF
DNA: TGTGCCAGCAGCAAAGTAGTAAGAAGGGACCTTGGGGGCAATCAGCCCCAGCATTTT
V: TRBV21-1
D: -
J: TRBJ1-5
size: -

CDR3: CASSGGSTRGGYTF
DNA: TGTGCCAGCAGTGGTGGCAGCACCAGGGGTGGCTACACCTTC
V: TRBV6-1
D: -
J: TRBJ1-2
size: -